This T cell receptor beta chain was sequenced in a study of technical replicates of blood from several donors. V gave up 3 bases and J gave up 4 bases; unmatched junction bases: 5. The CDR3 totals 14 residues. Germline loops: CDR1 SQVTM, CDR2 ANQGSEA. Sequenced by immunoSEQ multiplex PCR; TCRdb stores in-frame clones only, minus some. The table lists more than 75,000 clones, less than 95% of them singletons, with around 0.41% in the top ten. The specimen was T cells isolated from PBMCs. The source of this sequence is a human donor in good health. J is TRBJ2-1 and V is TRBV29-1; TRBD2 matches at 8 bases. For the CDR3, the DNA is TGCAGCGTTGAGCACGGACTAGCATACAATGAGCAGTTCTTC. Its protein product is CSVEHGLAYNEQFF.